This passage covers 5 T cell receptor beta chains from one sample sequenced in a study of blood T cell repertoires in COVID-19. Repertoires were generated with immunoSEQ multiplex PCR, while TCRdb's copy carries only in-frame clones and drops some. This sample has 99,000 or so clones, with 70% to 90% found just once. Material for sequencing was peripheral blood. The receptors shown here come from a human donor in a cohort sampled during active COVID-19.

This clone was observed once. The V call is TRBV4-2, the J call TRBJ2-1; TRBD2 aligns across 12 bases. Germline V lookup: CDR1 LGHNA, CDR2 YNFKEQ. With 0 bases clipped from V and 4 bases from J, the junction kept 4 bases outside the gene matches. This CDR3 comprises 17 residues. DNA of the CDR3: TGTGCCAGCAGCCAAGACAGGACTAGCGGGGTGTACAATGAGCAGTTCTTC. Its translation is CASSQDRTSGVYNEQFF.

CDR3 nucleotide sequence: TGTGCCAGCAGCTTATGGGCACTGGGGGGAGATACGCAGTATTTT. This codes for CASSLWALGGDTQYF. The chain links TRBV7-2 to TRBJ2-3; possible D gene TRBD2, 6 bases. The CDR3 runs 15 residues. V was shortened by 2 bases and J by 5 bases, with 14 bases between the two germline ends. The germline V gene has CDR1 SGHTA and CDR2 FQGNSA.

The chain recombines TRBV5-1 with TRBJ2-3, with 7 bases aligning to TRBD2. This CDR3 is 17 amino acids long. Germline V CDR1 and CDR2: SGHRS, YFSETQ. The V gene end was trimmed by 3 bases and the J gene end by 0 bases; junction bases not matched to a gene: 10. The CDR3 reads CASSSPLDSGSTDTQYF. The CDR3 bases are TGCGCCAGCAGCTCCCCCCTTGATAGCGGGAGCACAGATACGCAGTATTTT.

Here the CDR3 reads CASSLTFNYNEQFF. For the CDR3, the DNA is TGTGCCAGCAGCTTAACTTTCAATTACAATGAGCAGTTCTTC. The V gene is TRBV7-3, the J gene TRBJ2-1; D is unclear. The germline V gene encodes CDR1 SGHTA and CDR2 FQGTGA. V lost 0 bases to trimming and J lost 4 bases, with 7 bases between them. CDR3 length: 14 amino acids.

This chain uses TRBV4-1 with TRBJ2-7; TRBD1 matches at 9 bases. The CDR3 is 16 residues long. CDR1 is MGHRA, CDR2 YSYEKL, per germline. Germline trimming cut 1 base from V and 3 bases from J; bases unmatched to any gene: 7. CDR3 coding DNA: TGCGCCAGCAGCCAAGGTACGGGGACAGGGTTCTACGAGCAGTACTTC. This codes for CASSQGTGTGFYEQYF.